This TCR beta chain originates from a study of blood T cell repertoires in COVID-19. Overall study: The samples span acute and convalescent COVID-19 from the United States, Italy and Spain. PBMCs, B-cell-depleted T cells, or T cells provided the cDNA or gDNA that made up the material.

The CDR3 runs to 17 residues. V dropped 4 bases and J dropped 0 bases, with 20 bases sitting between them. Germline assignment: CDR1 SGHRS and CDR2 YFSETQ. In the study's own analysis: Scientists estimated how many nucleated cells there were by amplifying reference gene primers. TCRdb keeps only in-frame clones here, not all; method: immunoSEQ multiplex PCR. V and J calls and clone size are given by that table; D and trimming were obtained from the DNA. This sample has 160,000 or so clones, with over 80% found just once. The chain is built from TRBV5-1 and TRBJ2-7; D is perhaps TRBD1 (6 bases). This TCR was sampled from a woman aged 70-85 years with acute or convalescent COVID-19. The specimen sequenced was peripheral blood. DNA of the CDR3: TGCGCCAGCAGCCCCTTGCCCGGGACACAGAGCTCCTACGAGCAGTACTTC. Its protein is CASSPLPGTQSSYEQYF.